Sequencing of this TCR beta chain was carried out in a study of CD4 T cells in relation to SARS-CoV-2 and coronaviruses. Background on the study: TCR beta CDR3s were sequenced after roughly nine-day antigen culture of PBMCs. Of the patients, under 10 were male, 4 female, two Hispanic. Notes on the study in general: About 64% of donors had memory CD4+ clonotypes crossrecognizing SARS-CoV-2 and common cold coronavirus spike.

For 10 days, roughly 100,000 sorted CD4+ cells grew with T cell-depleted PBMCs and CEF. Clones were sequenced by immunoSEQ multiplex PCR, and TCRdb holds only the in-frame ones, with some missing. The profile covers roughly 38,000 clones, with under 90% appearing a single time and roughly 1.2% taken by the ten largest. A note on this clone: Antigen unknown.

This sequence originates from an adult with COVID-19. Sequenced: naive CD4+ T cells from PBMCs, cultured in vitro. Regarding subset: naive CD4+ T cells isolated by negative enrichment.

CDR3 region: CASSERFPGAGELFF. The CDR3 region has the DNA TGTGCCAGCAGTGAAAGGTTTCCAGGGGCCGGGGAGCTGTTTTTT. The chain employs TRBV2 and TRBJ2-2; D is possibly TRBD1 (6 bases). Germline lookup yields CDR1 SNHLY and CDR2 FYNNEI. The ends were cut back, 2 bases at V and 6 bases at J, with 13 bases in the middle. The CDR3 has 15 residues.